Shown below are 5 T cell receptor beta chains from a single sample sequenced in a study of T-cell memory formation after mild COVID-19. TCRdb reanalysed the 5' RACE reads using MiXCR and keeps one entry per CDR3 protein. Of around 430,000 distinct CDR3 sequences listed, roughly 15% are singletons. Material: PBMCs or a T cell subset sorted from them (not recorded which). The receptor set was obtained from a man between 18 and 29 years old who had mild COVID-19 (a few samples of this study predate the infection). Cell type and time point are not known.

The rearrangement uses TRBV2 and TRBJ2-5; D unclear. CDR1 SNHLY and CDR2 FYNNEI come from the germline V gene. The CDR3 contains 12 residues. Trimming removed 3 bases at V and 5 bases at J, with 7 bases between. The CDR3: CASSENPETQYF. In nucleotides, the CDR3 is TGTGCCAGCAGTGAGAATCCGGAGACCCAGTACTTC.

This clonotype was found many times. This chain links TRBV5-1 with TRBJ1-2, with TRBD1 as a possible D gene (6 bases). In germline, CDR1 is SGHRS, CDR2 YFSETQ. CDR3 length: 13 residues. Trimming removed 4 bases at V and 6 bases at J, with 13 bases between. In nucleotides, the CDR3 is TGCGCCAGCAGCACCACAGGGAGGAATGGCTACACCTTC. It encodes CASSTTGRNGYTF.

This clonotype was detected a few times. This chain links TRBV7-2 with TRBJ1-1, with D possibly being TRBD1 (6 bases). V was pared by 4 bases and J by 7 bases, with 22 bases between. Germline loops: CDR1 SGHTA, CDR2 FQGNSA. CDR3 length: 16 amino acids. CDR3 DNA sequence: TGTGCCAGCAGCTATAGCATCTGGGGGCAGAGCGGTGAAGCTTTCTTT. It yields the protein CASSYSIWGQSGEAFF. Combining the CDR3 with reference TRBV7-2 and TRBJ1-1 gives the whole variable domain GAGVSQSPSNKVTEKGKDVELRCDPISGHTALYWYRQSLGQGLEFLIYFQGNSAPDKSGLPSDRFSAERTGGSVSTLTIQRTQQEDSAVYLCASSYSIWGQSGEAFFGQGTRLTVV.

This clonotype was detected a few times. The chain joins TRBV7-2 to TRBJ1-2, with 8 bases aligning to TRBD1. This CDR3 is 13 amino acids long. Per germline, CDR1 SGHTA and CDR2 FQGNSA. Trimming cost V 3 bases and J 8 bases; bases outside gene matches: 5. CDR3 sequence: CASSFRQGSGYTF. DNA for the CDR3: TGTGCCAGCAGCTTCCGACAGGGGAGCGGCTACACCTTC. Full variable domain (remainder filled in from reference TRBV7-2 and TRBJ1-2): GAGVSQSPSNKVTEKGKDVELRCDPISGHTALYWYRQSLGQGLEFLIYFQGNSAPDKSGLPSDRFSAERTGGSVSTLTIQRTQQEDSAVYLCASSFRQGSGYTFGSGTRLTVV.

This clonotype was counted a few times. The chain carries TRBV27 and TRBJ1-1; perhaps TRBD1 as D (5 bases). V was clipped by 6 bases and J by 0 bases, with 14 bases between them. CDR3 length: 15 residues. The germline V gene has CDR1 MNHEY and CDR2 SMNVEV (reference sequence). This CDR3 reads CASSRQIAMNTEAFF. As DNA, the CDR3 is TGTGCCAGCAGCCGACAGATTGCGATGAACACTGAAGCTTTCTTT.